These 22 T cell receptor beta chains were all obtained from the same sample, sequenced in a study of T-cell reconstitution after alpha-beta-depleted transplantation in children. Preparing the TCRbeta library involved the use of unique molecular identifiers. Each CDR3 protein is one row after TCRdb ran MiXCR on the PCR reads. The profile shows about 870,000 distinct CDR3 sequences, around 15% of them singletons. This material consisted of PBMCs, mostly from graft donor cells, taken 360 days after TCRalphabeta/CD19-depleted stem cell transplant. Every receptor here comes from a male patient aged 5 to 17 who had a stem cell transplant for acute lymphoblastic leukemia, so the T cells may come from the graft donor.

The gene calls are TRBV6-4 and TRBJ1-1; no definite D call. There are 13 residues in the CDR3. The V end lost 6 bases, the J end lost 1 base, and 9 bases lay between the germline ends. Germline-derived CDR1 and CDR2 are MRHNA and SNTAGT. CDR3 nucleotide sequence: TGTGCCAGCAGGGGTGCATGGAACACTGAAGCTTTCTTT. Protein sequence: CASRGAWNTEAFF.

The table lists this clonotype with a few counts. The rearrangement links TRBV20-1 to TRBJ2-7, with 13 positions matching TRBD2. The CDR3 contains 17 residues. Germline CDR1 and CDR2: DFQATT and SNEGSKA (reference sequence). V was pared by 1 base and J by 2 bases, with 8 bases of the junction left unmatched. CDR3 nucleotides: TGCAGTGCTAGAGTGAGAGGGGGACTAGCGGGAACCTACGAGCAGTACTTC. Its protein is CSARVRGGLAGTYEQYF.

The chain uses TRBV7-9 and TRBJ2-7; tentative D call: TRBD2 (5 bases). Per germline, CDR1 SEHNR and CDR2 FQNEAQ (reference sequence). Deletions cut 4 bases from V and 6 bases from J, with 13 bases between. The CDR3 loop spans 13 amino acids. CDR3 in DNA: TGTGCCAGCAGCTCCATAGGCGAGGGCGAGCAGTACTTC. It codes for CASSSIGEGEQYF.

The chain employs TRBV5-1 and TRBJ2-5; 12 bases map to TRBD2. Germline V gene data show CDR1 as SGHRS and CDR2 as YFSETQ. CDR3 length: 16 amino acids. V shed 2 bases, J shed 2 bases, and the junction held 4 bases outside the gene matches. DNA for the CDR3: TGCGCCAGCAGCTTCGGGACTAGCGGGCCTCAAGAGACCCAGTACTTC. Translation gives CASSFGTSGPQETQYF.

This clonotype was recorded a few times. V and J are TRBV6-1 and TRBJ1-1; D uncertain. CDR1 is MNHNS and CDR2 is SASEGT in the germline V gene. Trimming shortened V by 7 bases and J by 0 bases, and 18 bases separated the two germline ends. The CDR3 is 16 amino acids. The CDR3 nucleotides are TGTGCCAGCACCCCATTCAGGAGACTTCTGAACACTGAAGCTTTCTTT. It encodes CASTPFRRLLNTEAFF.

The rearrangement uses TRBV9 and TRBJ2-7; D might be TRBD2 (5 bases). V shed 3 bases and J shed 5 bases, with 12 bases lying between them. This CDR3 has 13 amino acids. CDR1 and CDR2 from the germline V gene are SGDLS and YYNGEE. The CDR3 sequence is CASSASPGNEQYF. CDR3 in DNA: TGTGCCAGCAGCGCGAGCCCGGGAAACGAGCAGTACTTC.

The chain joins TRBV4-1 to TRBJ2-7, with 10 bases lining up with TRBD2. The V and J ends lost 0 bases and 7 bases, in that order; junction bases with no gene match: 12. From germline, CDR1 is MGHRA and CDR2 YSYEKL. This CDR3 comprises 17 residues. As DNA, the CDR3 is TGCGCCAGCAGCCAAGATACCAAAGGGACTAGCGCAGTTGAGCAGTACTTC. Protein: CASSQDTKGTSAVEQYF.

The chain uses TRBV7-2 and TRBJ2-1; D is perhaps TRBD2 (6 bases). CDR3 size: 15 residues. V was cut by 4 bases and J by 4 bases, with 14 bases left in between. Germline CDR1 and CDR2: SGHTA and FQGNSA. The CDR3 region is CASSYPTRAYNEQFF. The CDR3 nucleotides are TGTGCCAGCAGCTACCCGACTAGGGCTTACAATGAGCAGTTCTTC.

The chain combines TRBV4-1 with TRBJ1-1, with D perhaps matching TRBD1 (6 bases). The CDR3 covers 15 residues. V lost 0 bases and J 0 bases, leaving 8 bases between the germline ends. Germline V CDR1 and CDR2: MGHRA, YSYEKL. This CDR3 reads CASSQDAGVNTEAFF. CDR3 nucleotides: TGCGCCAGCAGCCAAGACGCAGGGGTGAACACTGAAGCTTTCTTT.

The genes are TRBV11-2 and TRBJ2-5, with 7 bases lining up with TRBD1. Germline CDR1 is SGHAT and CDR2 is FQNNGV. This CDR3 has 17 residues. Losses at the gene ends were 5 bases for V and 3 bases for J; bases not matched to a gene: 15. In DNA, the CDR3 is TGTGCCAGCAGCCGGCTGAAACGGACAGGCGATAAAGAGACCCAGTACTTC. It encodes CASSRLKRTGDKETQYF.

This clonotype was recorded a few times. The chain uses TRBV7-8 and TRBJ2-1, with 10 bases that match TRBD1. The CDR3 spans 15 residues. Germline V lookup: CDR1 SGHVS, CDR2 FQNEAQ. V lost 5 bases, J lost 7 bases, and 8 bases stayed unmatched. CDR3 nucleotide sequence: TGTGCCAGCAGCAGGGGGACAGGGGAGGAGAATGAGCAGTTCTTC. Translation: CASSRGTGEENEQFF.

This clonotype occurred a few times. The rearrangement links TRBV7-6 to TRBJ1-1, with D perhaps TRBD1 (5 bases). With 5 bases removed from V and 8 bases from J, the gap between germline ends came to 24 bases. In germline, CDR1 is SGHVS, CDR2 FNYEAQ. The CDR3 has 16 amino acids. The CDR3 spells CASSEDPGPLLEEAFF. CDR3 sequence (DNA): TGTGCCAGCAGCGAGGACCCGGGACCGCTTTTGGAAGAAGCTTTCTTT.

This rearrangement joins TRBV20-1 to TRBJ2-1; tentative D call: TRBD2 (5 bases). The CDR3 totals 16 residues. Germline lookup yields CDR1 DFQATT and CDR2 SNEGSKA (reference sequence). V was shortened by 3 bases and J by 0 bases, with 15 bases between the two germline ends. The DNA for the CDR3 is TGCAGTGCTAGTAAAAAGCGGCTTAGCTCCTACAATGAGCAGTTCTTC. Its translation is CSASKKRLSSYNEQFF.

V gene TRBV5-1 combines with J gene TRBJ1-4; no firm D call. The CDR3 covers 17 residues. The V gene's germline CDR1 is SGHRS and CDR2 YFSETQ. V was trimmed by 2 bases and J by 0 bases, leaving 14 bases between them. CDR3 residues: CASSFFPSTATNEKLFF. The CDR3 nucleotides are TGCGCCAGCAGCTTTTTTCCCAGTACTGCAACTAATGAAAAACTGTTTTTT.

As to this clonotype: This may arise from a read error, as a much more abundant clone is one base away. Here the CDR3 DNA reads TGTGCCAGCAGTTACTGGGACAGGGGCTACAACAATGAGCAGTTCTTC. Encoded protein: CASSYWDRGYNNEQFF. V gene TRBV6-5 combines with J gene TRBJ2-1; 10 bases match TRBD1. The CDR3 runs 16 residues. CDR1 MNHEY and CDR2 SVGAGI come from the germline V gene. J lost 5 bases, V lost 1 base, and 5 bases had no gene match.

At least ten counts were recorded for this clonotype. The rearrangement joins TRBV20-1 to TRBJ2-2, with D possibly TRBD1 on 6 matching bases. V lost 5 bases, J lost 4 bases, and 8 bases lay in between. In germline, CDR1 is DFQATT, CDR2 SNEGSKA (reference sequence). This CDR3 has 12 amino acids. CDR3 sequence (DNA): TGCAGTGCTGGACAGTTCACCGGGGAGCTGTTTTTT. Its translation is CSAGQFTGELFF.

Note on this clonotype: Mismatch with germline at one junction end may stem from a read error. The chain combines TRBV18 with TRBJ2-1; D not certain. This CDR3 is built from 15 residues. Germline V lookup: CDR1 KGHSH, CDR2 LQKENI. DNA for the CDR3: TGTGCCAGCTCACCACCGGGTGGTTCCTGCAATGAGCAGTTCTTC. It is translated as CASSPPGGSCNEQFF.

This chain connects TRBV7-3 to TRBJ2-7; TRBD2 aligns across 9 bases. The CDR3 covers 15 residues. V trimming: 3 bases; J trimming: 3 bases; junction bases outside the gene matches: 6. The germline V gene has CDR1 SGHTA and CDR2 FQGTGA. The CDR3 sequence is CASSFVSGGFYEQYF. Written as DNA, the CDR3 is TGTGCCAGCAGCTTTGTTAGCGGGGGATTCTACGAGCAGTACTTC.

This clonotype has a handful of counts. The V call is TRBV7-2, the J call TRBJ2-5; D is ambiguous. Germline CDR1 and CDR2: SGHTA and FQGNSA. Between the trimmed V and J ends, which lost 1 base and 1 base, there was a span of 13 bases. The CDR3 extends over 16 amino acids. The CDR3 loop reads CASSLGGRVRQETQYF. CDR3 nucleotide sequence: TGTGCCAGCAGCTTAGGAGGCCGGGTGCGCCAAGAGACCCAGTACTTC.

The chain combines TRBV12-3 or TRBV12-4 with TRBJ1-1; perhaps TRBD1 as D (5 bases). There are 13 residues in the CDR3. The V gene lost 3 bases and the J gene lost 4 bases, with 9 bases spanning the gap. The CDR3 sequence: CASSFEGSTEAFF. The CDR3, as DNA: TGTGCCAGCAGTTTCGAGGGGAGCACTGAAGCTTTCTTT.

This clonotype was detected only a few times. The CDR3 bases are TGTGCCAGCAGCGAGGAGAGCTTAGATGTCCCCCCGTCCTACGAGCAGTACTTC. Translated, it gives CASSEESLDVPPSYEQYF. The chain carries TRBV7-6 and TRBJ2-7; D remains ambiguous. The V gene lost 5 bases and the J gene lost 1 base, with 24 bases spanning the gap. This CDR3 has 18 residues. The germline gives CDR1 SGHVS, CDR2 FNYEAQ.

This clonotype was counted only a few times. The CDR3 sequence: CASTEGGLPFYEQFF. The CDR3, as DNA: TGTGCCAGCACCGAAGGCGGACTACCCTTCTATGAGCAGTTCTTC. The rearrangement joins TRBV6-1 to TRBJ2-1, with a possible D match to TRBD2 (6 bases). CDR1 and CDR2 from the germline V gene are MNHNS and SASEGT. The CDR3 runs to 15 residues. Trimming cost V 7 bases and J 8 bases, with 21 bases left between them.